Included here is one T cell receptor beta chain sequence, with context. Its antigen has not been determined. No base-level quality is on record; no much larger clone is a single base apart. The protocol used for the library was RT-PCR. Sequencing was performed on an Illumina HiSeq 2500. The raw public reads went through TCRdb reprocessing: fastp at Q25, MiXCR clone calling, in-frame beta chains kept. Each CDR3 protein appears once, grouped with its most common genes and DNA. In all, the sample holds just over 300,000 distinct CDR3 sequences, and roughly 22% of those were seen once. The ten biggest clones cover about a tenth of the sample. This record belongs to a study of response to subunit inactivated influenza vaccine listed by TCRdb under 2018. For context, the study as a whole: The study used deep quantitative T cell receptor repertoire profiling to track responses to a trivalent subunit inactivated influenza vaccine.

Paper-wide results and their limitations: According to the authors, only a limited number of new T cells may be recruited by each seasonal influenza vaccination.

V is reduced by 5 bases and J by 9 bases, leaving a spacing of 13 bases between them. CDR3 length: 12 amino acids, cysteine to phenylalanine. Only the CDR3 part of the read is kept: 36 bases, read in frame from the first base. The TCR comes from a man aged 45 to 70 who received an inactivated influenza vaccine. Donor details come from another sample of the same person, matched by shared clones. The specimen comprised PBMCs from blood, sampled approximately 20 months after vaccination. The sequence links TRBV12-3 or TRBV12-4 to TRBJ1-1, with a tentative D gene TRBD1 over 5 matching bases. The CDR3 in this case is CASSIWGGKAFF. The DNA sequence is TGTGCCAGCAGTATCTGGGGGGGTAAAGCTTTCTTT.